This T cell receptor (beta chain) was identified in a study of Ad26.COV2.S vaccination and SARS-CoV-2 variants. Data came from immunoSEQ multiplex PCR; TCRdb stores just in-frame clones and leaves some out. The sample holds about 400,000 clones; roughly 88% are singletons and the top ten take 3.5% to 4%. Study observations and caveats: The TCR breadth and depth analyses may have understated or missed part of the total T cell responses.

Concerning this clone: Antigen unknown.

Sample treatment: 15 to 20 received Ad26.COV2.S at low or high dose, single or two shots; several received placebo; per-sample allocation not given. Sampling was done on day 63 after the first vaccine or placebo injection. It was an adult aged 18-55 years in Boston who was the donor. Vaccination used an Ad26 vector expressing Wuhan-strain SARS-CoV-2 spike. The receptor was isolated from a person aged 18-65 years who received the Ad26.COV2.S COVID-19 vaccine or a placebo. The specimen was peripheral blood, collected in a trial of Ad26.COV2.S vaccine versus placebo.

The CDR3 bases are TGTGCCAGCAGCCAAGCGGGACGCCGGAATGAAAAACTGTTTTTT. Translating it yields CASSQAGRRNEKLFF. The rearrangement joins TRBV3-1 (or the pseudogene TRBV3-2) to TRBJ1-4; possible D gene TRBD1, 5 bases. V gave up 1 base and J gave up 5 bases, with 11 bases separating them. Germline V gene sequence: CDR1 LGHDT, CDR2 YNNKEL (reference sequence). CDR3 length: 15 amino acids.